This T cell receptor (beta chain) was captured by sequencing in a study of blood T cell repertoires in COVID-19 (dated by TCRdb to 2020 to 2021). About the investigation overall: The collaborator samples originated in the United States, Italy and Spain and spanned the acute and convalescent phases of COVID-19. The prospective study material was composed of cDNA or gDNA derived from T cells, B-cell-depleted T cells, or PBMCs. Subjects who had been exposed to COVID-19, were actively infected with it, or had recovered from it provided the deeply sampled blood TCRbeta repertoires that made up the dataset. The repertoires were made available in a free public database intended to serve as a resource for research on the immune response to SARS-CoV-2. Samples came from the ongoing ImmuneRACE study (first 160 participants) plus 1,254 subjects from 6 global collaborators. A de-identified subject ID, COVID-19 status, age in years and sex were almost always included in the sample metadata. Where available, HLA class I and class II types were taken from metadata supplied by the sample provider and were not determined by assay-based typing. What the authors observed across the whole study: How much clinical and demographic metadata was included differed by source and by participant, and the metadata was provided uncurated.

With respect to this clone: The antigen it recognizes is unknown. Per-base quality was not reported, and no clone a single base away is much larger than it.

The collaborating institutions used their own protocols to collect whole blood in K2EDTA tubes. For TCRbeta analysis, collaborators shipped samples as frozen whole blood, isolated PBMCs, or DNA extracted from either of those sample types. The CDR3 contains 8 residues, cysteine and phenylalanine counted. Only the CDR3 DNA stays, 24 bases, in frame from base 1. The CDR1 and CDR2 encoded by the germline V gene (reference sequence) are MNHEY and SMNVEV. The germline ends are 3 bases apart after V is trimmed by 10 bases and J by 6 bases. The immunoSEQ Assay, a bias-controlled multiplex PCR, was used to amplify TCRbeta CDR3 regions from genomic DNA. Under the source paper's analysis protocol: Within the assay, amplification of reference gene primers was used to estimate how many nucleated cells each sample contained. Sequence reads were collapsed and filtered to measure the absolute abundance of every unique TCRbeta CDR3 rearrangement. For each sample, productive Simpson clonality was calculated by taking the square root of Simpson's diversity index across productive rearrangements. The source is immuneACCESS, and TCRdb retained only in-frame sequences with V and J called. Part of the clones is not carried over; for the studies checked, unresolved V genes explain less than half of this, and the remainder is unexplained. The V and J calls and clone size are taken from that table; D and trimming were inferred from the DNA. This sample has hundreds of thousands of clones in its table, and approximately 86% of those were observed once. The ten top clones hold 0.65% to 0.85% of the sample.

Rearrangement joined TRBV27 to TRBJ1-2, with no confidently assigned D gene. The sequencing input was peripheral blood. The source of this sequence is a middle-aged man with acute or convalescent COVID-19. Here the CDR3 is given as CAKHGYTF. The DNA sequence is given as TGTGCCAAGCATGGCTACACCTTC.